Described below is a single T cell receptor (beta chain) sequence and its context. This specimen belongs to a study of blood T cell repertoires in COVID-19. Study at large: The analysed material was cDNA or gDNA that came from T cells, B-cell-depleted T cells, or PBMCs.

Germline V gives CDR1 SGHTA, CDR2 FQGTGA. The CDR3 loop spans 13 amino acids. V lost 1 base to trimming and J lost 5 bases, with 8 bases between them. Method: immunoSEQ multiplex PCR; TCRdb's copy keeps in-frame clones and lacks some. This table has about 62,000 clones, 75% to 90% appearing once. This receptor was obtained from a woman aged 60-75 years with COVID-19, enrolled during active disease. J is TRBJ2-5 and V is TRBV7-3; D not certain. What was sequenced was peripheral blood. The CDR3 nucleotides read TGTGCCAGCAGCTTAAAACGTGCGGAGACCCAGTACTTC. Residues: CASSLKRAETQYF.